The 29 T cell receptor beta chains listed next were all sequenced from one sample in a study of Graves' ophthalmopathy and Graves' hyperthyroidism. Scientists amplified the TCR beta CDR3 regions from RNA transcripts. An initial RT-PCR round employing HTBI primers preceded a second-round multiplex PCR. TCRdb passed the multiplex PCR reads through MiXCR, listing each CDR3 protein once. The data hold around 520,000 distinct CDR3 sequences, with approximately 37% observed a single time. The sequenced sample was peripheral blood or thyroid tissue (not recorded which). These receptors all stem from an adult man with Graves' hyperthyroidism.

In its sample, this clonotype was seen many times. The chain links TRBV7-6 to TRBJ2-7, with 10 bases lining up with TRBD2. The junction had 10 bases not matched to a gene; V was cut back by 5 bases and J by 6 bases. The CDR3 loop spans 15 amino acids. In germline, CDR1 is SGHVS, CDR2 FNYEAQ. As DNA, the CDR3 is TGTGCCAGCAGCCCAGGGCTAGCGGGGGCCAGCGAGCAGTACTTC. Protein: CASSPGLAGASEQYF.

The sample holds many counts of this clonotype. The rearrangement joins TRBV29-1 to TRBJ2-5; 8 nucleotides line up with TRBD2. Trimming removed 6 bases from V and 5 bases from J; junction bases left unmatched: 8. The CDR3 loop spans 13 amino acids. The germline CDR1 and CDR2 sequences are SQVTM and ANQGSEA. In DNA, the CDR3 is TGCAGCGTCCGACCGGGGGGGGTCGAGACCCAGTACTTC. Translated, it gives CSVRPGGVETQYF.

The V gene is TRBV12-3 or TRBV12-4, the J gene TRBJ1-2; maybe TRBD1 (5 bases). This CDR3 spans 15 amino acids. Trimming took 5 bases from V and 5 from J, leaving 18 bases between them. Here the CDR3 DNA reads TGTGCCAGCAGTCTTTCTAGACAGTTTCTATATGGCTACACCTTC. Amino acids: CASSLSRQFLYGYTF.

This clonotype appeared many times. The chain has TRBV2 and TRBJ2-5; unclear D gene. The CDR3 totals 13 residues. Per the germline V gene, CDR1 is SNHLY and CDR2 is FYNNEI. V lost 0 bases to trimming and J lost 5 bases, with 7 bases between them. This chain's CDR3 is CASSEAWRETQYF. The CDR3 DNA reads TGTGCCAGCAGTGAAGCCTGGCGGGAGACCCAGTACTTC.

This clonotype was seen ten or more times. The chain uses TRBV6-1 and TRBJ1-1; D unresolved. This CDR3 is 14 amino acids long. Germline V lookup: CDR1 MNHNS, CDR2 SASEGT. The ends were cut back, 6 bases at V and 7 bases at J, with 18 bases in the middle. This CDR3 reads CASRHRAGVVEAFF. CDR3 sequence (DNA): TGTGCCAGCAGACACCGTGCTGGTGTAGTTGAAGCTTTCTTT.

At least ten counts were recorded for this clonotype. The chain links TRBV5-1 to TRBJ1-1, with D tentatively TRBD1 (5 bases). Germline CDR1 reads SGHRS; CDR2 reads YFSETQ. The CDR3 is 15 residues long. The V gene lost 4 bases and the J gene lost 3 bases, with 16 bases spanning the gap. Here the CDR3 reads CASSVGTVDHTEAFF. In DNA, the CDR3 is TGCGCCAGCAGCGTCGGGACGGTAGACCACACTGAAGCTTTCTTT.

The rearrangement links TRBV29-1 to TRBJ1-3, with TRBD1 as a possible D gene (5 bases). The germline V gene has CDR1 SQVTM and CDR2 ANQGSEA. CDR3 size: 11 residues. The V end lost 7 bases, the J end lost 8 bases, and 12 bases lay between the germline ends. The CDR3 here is CSGTMTDTIYF. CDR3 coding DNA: TGCAGCGGGACAATGACAGACACCATATATTTT.

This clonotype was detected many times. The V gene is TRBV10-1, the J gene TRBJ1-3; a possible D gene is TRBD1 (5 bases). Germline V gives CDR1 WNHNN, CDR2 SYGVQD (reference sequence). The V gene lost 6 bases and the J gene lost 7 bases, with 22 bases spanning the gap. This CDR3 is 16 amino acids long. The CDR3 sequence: CASRLPTDGARNTIYF. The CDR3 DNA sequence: TGCGCCAGCAGACTTCCTACGGACGGGGCGAGGAACACCATATATTTT.

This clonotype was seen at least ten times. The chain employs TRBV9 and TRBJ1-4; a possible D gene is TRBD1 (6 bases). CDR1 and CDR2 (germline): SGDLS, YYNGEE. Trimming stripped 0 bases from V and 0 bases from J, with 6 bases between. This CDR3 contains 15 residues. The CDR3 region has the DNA TGTGCCAGCAGCGTAGGGACAGCAACTAATGAAAAACTGTTTTTT. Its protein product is CASSVGTATNEKLFF.

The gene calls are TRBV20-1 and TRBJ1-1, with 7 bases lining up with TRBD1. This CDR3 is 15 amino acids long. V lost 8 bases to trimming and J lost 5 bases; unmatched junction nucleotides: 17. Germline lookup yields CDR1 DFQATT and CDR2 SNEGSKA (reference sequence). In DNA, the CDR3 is TGCAGTCCCCGTTACTCAGGGGGAGGAGGGACTGAAGCTTTCTTT. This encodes CSPRYSGGGGTEAFF.

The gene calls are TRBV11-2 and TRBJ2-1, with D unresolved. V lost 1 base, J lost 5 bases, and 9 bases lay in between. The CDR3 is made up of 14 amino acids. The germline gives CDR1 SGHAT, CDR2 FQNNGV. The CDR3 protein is CASSLGPGNNEQFF. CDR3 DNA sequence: TGTGCCAGCAGCTTAGGCCCAGGTAACAATGAGCAGTTCTTC.

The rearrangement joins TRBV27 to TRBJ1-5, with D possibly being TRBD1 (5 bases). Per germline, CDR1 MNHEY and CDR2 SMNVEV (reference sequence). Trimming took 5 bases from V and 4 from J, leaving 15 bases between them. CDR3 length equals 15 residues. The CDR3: CASSAYWDGNQPQHF. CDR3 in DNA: TGTGCCAGCAGTGCTTATTGGGACGGAAATCAGCCCCAGCATTTT.

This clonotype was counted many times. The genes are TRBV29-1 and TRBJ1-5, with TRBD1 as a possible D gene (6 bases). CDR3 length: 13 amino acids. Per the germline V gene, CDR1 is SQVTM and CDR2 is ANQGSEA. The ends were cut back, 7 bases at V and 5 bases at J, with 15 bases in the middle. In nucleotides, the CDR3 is TGCAGCGGTCGCACAGGGCATGATCAGCCCCAGCATTTT. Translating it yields CSGRTGHDQPQHF.

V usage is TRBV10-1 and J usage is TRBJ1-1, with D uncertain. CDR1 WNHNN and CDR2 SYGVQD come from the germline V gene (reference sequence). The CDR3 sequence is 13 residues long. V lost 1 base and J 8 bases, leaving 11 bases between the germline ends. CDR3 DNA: TGCGCCAGCAGTGAGTTTGGGCGGACCGAAGCTTTCTTT. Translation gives CASSEFGRTEAFF.

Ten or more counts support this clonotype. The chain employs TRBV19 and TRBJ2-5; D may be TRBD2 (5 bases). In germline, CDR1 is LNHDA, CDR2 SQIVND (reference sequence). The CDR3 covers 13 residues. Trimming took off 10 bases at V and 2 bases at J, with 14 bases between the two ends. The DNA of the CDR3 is TGTGCCACATCGGGGAGTAGGCAAGAGACCCAGTACTTC. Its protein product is CATSGSRQETQYF.

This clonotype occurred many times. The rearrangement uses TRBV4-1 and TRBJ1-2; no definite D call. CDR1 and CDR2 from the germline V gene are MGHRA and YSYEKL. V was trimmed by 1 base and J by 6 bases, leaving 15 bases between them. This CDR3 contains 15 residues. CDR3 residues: CASSQAVTTGHGYTF. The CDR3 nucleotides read TGCGCCAGCAGCCAAGCTGTCACCACTGGCCATGGCTACACCTTC.

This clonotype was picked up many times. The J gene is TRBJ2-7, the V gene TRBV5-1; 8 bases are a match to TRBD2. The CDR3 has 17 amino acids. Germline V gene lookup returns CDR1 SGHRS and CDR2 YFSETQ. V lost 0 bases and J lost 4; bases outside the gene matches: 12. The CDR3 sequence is CASSLDWGAGVPYEQYF. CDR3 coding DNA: TGCGCCAGCAGCTTGGATTGGGGAGCGGGAGTGCCGTACGAGCAGTACTTC.

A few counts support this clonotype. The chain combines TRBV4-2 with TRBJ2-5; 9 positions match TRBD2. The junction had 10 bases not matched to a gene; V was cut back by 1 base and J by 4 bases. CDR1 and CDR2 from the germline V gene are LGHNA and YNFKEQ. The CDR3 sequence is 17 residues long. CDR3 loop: CASSQVLAGFTGETQYF. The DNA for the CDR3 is TGTGCCAGCAGCCAAGTGCTAGCGGGATTCACTGGAGAGACCCAGTACTTC.

The CDR3, as DNA: TGTGCCACCAGCAGGACAGGGTCGAGCAATCAGCATTTT. Its protein is CATSRTGSSNQHF. The chain links TRBV15 to TRBJ1-5; 7 bases line up with TRBD1. Germline V gene data show CDR1 as LNHNV and CDR2 as YYDKDF (reference sequence). The length of the CDR3 is 13 residues. V lost 3 bases, J lost 13 bases, and 9 bases stayed unmatched.

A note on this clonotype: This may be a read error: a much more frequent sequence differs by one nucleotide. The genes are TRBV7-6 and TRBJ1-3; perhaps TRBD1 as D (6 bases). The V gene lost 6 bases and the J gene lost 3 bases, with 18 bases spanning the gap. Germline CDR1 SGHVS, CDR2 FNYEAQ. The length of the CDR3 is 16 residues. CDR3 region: CASRHMGGRLGNTIYF. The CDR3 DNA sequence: TGTGCCAGCAGGCATATGGGGGGGCGCCTTGGAAACACCATATATTTT. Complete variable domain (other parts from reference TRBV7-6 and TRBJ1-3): GAGVSQSPRYKVTKRGQDVALRCDPISGHVSLYWYRQALGQGPEFLTYFNYEAQQDKSGLPNDRFSAERPEGSISTLTIQRTEQRDSAMYRCASRHMGGRLGNTIYFGEGSWLTVV.

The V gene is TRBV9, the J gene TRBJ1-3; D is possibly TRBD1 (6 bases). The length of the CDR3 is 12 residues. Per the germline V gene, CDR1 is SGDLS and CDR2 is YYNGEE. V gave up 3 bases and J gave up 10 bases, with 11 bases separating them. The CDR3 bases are TGTGCCAGCAGCGCAGCGAGGGGGACCATATATTTT. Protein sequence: CASSAARGTIYF.

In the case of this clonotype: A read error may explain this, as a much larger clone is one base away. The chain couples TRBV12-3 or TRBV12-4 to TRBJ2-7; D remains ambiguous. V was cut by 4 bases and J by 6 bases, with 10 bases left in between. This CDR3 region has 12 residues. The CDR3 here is CASSSYWGEQYF. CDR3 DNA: TGTGCCAGCAGTTCTTACTGGGGCGAGCAGTACTTC.

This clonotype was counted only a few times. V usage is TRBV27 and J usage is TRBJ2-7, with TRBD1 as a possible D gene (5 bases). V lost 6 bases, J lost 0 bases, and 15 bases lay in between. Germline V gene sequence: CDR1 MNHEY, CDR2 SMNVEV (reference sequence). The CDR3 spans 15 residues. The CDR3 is CASRERTSNSYEQYF. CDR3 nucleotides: TGTGCCAGCAGAGAACGGACAAGTAACTCCTACGAGCAGTACTTC.

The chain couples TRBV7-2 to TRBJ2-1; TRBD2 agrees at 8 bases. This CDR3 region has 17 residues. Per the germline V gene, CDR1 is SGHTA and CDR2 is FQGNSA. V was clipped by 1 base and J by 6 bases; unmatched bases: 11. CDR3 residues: CASSLGEQREPRNEQFF. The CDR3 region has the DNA TGTGCCAGCAGCTTAGGGGAGCAGCGGGAGCCCCGCAATGAGCAGTTCTTC.

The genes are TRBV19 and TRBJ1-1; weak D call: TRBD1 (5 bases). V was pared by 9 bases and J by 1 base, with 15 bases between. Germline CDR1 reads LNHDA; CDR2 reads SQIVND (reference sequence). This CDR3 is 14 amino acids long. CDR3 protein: CASTGTLPNTEAFF. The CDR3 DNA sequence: TGTGCCAGCACGGGGACCCTTCCGAACACTGAAGCTTTCTTT.

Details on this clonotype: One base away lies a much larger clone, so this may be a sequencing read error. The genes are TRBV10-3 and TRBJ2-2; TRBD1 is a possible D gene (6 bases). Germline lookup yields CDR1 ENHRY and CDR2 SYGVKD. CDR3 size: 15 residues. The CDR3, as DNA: TGTGCCATCAGTGAGTCGGGACAAAACACCGAGGAGCTGTTTTTT. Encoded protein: CAISESGQNTEELFF.

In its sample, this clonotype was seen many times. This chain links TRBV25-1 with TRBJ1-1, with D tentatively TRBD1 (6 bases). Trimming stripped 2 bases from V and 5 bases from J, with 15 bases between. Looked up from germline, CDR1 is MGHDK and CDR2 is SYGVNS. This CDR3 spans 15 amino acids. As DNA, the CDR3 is TGTGCCAGCAGTGAAGGCGAACAGGGTTGGACTGAAGCTTTCTTT. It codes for CASSEGEQGWTEAFF.

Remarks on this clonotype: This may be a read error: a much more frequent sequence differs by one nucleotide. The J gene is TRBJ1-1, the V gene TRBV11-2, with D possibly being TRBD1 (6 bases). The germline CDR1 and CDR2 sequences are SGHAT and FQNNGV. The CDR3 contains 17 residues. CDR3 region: CTSSLGQGASQGTEAFF. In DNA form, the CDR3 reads TGTACCAGCAGCCTGGGACAAGGAGCGTCTCAGGGCACTGAAGCTTTCTTT.

This CDR3 is CAVSLAHEQYF. The CDR3 bases are TGTGCCGTATCGCTAGCTCACGAGCAGTACTTC. The chain couples TRBV6-6 to TRBJ2-7; D may be TRBD2 (5 bases). Germline V CDR1 and CDR2: MNHNY, SVGAGI (reference sequence). The CDR3 loop spans 11 amino acids. V shed 11 bases and J shed 5 bases, with 13 bases lying between them.